The clone carrying this T cell receptor (beta chain) was found a few times. The antigen is not known. This record belongs to a study of cytomegalovirus exposure and HLA in healthy donors. Study overall: In an earlier analysis, around 120 million unique TCR beta sequences were found from about 179 million T cells. Study conclusions and caveats: A later analysis reportedly found that, within productive TCRs, an Asian-associated ancestry cluster had fewer N-insertions than the mean observed across the roughly 670 donors. Being productive about 87% or about 30% of the time was typical of most TCR beta V segments in an earlier analysis. As confirmed in vitro, a few CMV-associated chains were specific for CMV antigens.

Unmatched junction bases numbered 10, after V lost 4 bases and J lost 5 bases. Germline CDR1 SEHNR, CDR2 FQNEAQ (reference sequence). This CDR3 is built from 15 residues. 60 Vbeta and 13 Jbeta primers were used in PCR. Clones were sequenced by immunoSEQ multiplex PCR, and TCRdb holds only the in-frame ones, with some missing. The profile shows more than 65,000 clones, about 68% of them singletons. The sample comprised PBMCs. The clonotype was recovered from a woman in her forties or fifties in good health and CMV-seropositive. The V gene is TRBV7-9, the J gene TRBJ2-7; 8 bases are a match to TRBD2. The CDR3 sequence is CASSSLGAGDHEQYF. CDR3 nucleotide sequence: TGTGCCAGCAGCTCACTAGGAGCGGGAGACCACGAGCAGTACTTC. Full variable domain (missing parts from reference TRBV7-9 and TRBJ2-7): DTGVSQNPRHKITKRGQNVTFRCDPISEHNRLYWYRQTLGQGPEFLTYFQNEAQLEKSRLLSDRFSAERPKGSFSTLEIQRTEQGDSAMYLCASSSLGAGDHEQYFGPGTRLTVT.